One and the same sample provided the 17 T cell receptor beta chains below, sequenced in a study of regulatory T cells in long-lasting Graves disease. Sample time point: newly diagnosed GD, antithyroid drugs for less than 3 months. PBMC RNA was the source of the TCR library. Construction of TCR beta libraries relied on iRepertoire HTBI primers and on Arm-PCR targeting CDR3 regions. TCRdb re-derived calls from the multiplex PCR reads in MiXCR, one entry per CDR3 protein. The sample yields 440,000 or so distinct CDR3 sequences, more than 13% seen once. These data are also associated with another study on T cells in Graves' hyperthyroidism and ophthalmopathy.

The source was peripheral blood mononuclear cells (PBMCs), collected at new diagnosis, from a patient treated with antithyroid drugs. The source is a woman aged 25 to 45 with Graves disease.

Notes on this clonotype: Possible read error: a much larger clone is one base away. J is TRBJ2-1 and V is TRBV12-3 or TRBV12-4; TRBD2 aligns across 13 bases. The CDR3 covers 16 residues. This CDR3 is CASGTSGTSSYNEQLF. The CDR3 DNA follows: TGTGCCAGCGGGACTAGCGGGACCAGCTCCTACAATGAGCAGCTCTTC.

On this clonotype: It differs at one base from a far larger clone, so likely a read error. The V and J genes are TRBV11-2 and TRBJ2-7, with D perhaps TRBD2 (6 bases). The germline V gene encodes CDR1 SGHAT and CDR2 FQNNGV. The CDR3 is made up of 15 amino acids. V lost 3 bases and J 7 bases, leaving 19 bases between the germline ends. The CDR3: CASSFIRETYNEQYF. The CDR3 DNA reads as TGTGCCAGCAGCTTTATCCGGGAGACCTACAATGAGCAGTACTTC.

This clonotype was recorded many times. In DNA, the CDR3 is TGTGCCAGCGGAACTTCGTTAAGCCGCCACAATGAGCAGTTCTTC. It translates to CASGTSLSRHNEQFF. The V gene is TRBV27, the J gene TRBJ2-1; D not certain. Trimming removed 8 bases at V and 5 bases at J, with 19 bases between. This CDR3 is built from 15 residues. From germline, CDR1 is MNHEY and CDR2 SMNVEV (reference sequence).

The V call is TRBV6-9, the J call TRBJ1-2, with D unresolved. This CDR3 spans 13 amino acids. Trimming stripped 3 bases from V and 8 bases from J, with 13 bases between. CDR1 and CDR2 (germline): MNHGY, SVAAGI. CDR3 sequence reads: CASSYSTLVGYTF. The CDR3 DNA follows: TGTGCCAGCAGTTACTCAACATTGGTCGGCTACACCTTC.

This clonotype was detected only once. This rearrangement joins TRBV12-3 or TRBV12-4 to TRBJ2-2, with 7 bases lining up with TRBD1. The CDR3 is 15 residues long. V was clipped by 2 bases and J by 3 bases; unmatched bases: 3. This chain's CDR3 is CASSLRTGYTGELFF. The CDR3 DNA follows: TGTGCCAGCAGTTTAAGGACAGGCTACACCGGGGAGCTGTTTTTT.

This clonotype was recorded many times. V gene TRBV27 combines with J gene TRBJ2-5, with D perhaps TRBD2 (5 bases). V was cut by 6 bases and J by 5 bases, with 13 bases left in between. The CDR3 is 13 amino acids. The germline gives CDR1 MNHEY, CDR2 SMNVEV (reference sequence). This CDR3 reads CASSLSSTETQYF. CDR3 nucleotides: TGTGCCAGCAGCCTCTCTAGCACGGAGACCCAGTACTTC.

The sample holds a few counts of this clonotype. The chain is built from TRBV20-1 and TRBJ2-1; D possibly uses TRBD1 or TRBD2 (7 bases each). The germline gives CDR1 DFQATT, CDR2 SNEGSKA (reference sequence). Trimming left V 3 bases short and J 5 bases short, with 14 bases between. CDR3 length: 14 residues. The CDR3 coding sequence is TGCAGTGCTAGGGGAGGGGGCTTCCACAATGAGCAGTTCTTC. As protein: CSARGGGFHNEQFF.

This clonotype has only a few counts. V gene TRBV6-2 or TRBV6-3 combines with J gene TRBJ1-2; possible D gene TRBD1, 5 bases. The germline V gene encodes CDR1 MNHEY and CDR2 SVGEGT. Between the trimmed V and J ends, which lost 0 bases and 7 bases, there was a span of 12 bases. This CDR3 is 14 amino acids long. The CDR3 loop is CASSYSGGALGYTF. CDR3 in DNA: TGTGCCAGCAGTTACTCTGGCGGGGCACTTGGCTACACCTTC.

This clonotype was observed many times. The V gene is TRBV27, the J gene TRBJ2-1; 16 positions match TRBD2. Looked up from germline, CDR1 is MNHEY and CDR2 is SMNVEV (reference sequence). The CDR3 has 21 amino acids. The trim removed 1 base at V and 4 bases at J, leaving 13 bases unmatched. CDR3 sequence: CASSLFSPGLAGGSLYNEQFF. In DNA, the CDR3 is TGTGCCAGCAGTTTATTCTCACCGGGACTAGCGGGAGGGTCCTTGTACAATGAGCAGTTCTTC.

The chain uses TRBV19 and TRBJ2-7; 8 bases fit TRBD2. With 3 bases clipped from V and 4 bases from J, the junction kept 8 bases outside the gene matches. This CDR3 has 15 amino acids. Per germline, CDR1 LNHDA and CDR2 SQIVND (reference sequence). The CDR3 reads CASSMDSGIGYEQYF. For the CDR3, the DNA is TGTGCCAGTAGTATGGATAGCGGGATCGGTTACGAGCAGTACTTC.

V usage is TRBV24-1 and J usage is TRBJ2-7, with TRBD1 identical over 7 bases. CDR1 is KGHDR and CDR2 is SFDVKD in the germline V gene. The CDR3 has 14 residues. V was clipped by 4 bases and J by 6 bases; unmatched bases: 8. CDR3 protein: CATSEADRDGEQYF. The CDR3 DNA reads TGTGCCACCAGTGAGGCCGACAGGGACGGCGAGCAGTACTTC.

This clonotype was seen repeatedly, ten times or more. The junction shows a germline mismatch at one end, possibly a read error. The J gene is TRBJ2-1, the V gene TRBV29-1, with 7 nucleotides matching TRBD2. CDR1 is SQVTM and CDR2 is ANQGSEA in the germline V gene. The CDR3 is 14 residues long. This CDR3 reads CSVEGGRSSGEQFF. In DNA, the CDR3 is TGCAGCGTGGAAGGCGGGAGAAGTAGCGGTGAGCAGTTCTTC.

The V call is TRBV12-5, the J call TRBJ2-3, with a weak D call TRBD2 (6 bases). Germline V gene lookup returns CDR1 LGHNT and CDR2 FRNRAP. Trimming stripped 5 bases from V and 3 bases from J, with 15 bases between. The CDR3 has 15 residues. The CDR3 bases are TGTGCTAGTGGTCCGCCGGGGGTCGGGACAGATACGCAGTATTTT. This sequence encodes CASGPPGVGTDTQYF. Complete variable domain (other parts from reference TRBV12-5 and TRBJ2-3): DARVTQTPRHKVTEMGQEVTMRCQPILGHNTVFWYRQTMMQGLELLAYFRNRAPLDDSGMPKDRFSAEMPDATLATLKIQPSEPRDSAVYFCASGPPGVGTDTQYFGPGTRLTVL.

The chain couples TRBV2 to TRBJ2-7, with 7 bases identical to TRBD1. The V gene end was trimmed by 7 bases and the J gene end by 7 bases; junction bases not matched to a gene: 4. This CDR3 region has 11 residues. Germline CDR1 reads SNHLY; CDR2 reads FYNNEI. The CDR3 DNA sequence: TGTGCCAGCAAGGGGGCGGTGGAGCAGTACTTC. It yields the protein CASKGAVEQYF.

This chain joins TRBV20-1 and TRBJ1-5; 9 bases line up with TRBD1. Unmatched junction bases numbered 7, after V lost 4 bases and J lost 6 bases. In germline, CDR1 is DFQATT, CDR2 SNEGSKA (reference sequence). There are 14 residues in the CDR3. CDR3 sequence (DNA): TGCAGTGCTATCAGGGACAGGGACACTCAGCCCCAGCATTTT. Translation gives CSAIRDRDTQPQHF.

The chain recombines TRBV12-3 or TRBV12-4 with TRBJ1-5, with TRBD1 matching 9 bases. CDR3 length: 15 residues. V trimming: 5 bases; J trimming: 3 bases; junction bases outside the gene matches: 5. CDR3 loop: CASSARTGANQPQHF. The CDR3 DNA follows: TGTGCCAGCAGTGCTCGGACAGGGGCCAATCAGCCCCAGCATTTT.

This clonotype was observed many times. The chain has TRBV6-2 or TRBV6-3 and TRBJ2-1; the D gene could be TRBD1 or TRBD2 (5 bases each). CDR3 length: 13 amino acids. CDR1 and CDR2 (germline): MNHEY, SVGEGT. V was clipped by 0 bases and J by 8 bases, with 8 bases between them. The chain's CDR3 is CASSYSGDHEQFF. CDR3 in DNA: TGTGCCAGCAGTTACTCAGGGGACCATGAGCAGTTCTTC.